The rows below give T cell receptor beta chains drawn from one sample of a study of T cells in localized non-small cell lung cancer. Clones were read by immunoSEQ multiplex PCR, and TCRdb kept only the in-frame ones, dropping some. The data show 53,000 or so clones, with roughly nine tenths seen just once and 15% to 20% held by the top ten. Sequenced here: peripheral blood, sampled before any cancer treatment. The origin of the receptors is a man between 40 and 69 years old with stage I lung adenocarcinoma. Each CDR3 is given with its conserved first and last residue.

v_gene: TRBV7-6
len: 13
CDR3aa: CASSLEVHTEAFF

v_gene: TRBV13
len: 14
CDR3aa: CASSPRDSYNEQFF

v_gene: TRBV19
len: 15
CDR3aa: CASSTLAGGTYEQYF

v_gene: TRBV6-6
len: 15
CDR3aa: CASTRTGHLYHEQFF

v_gene: TRBV2
len: 14
CDR3aa: CASTADLSSYEQYF

v_gene: TRBV7-8
len: 15
CDR3aa: CASSPTERNTGELFF

v_gene: TRBV6-1
len: 15
CDR3aa: CASTRTGSPVYGYTF

v_gene: TRBV19
len: 16
CDR3aa: CASSIVVRGLDTEAFF

v_gene: TRBV4-2
len: 13
CDR3aa: CASSQKGPNGYTF

v_gene: TRBV27
len: 15
CDR3aa: CAIPGGASYYYEQYF

v_gene: TRBV7-9
len: 14
CDR3aa: CASTKEENTGELFF

v_gene: TRBV11-2
len: 15
CDR3aa: CASSLVQGSSYEQYF

v_gene: TRBV5-4
len: 14
CDR3aa: CASSAGQQNTEAFF

v_gene: TRBV18
len: 15
CDR3aa: CASSLSGFSYNEQFF

v_gene: TRBV14
len: 14
CDR3aa: CASSQGGSADTQYF

v_gene: TRBV27
len: 15
CDR3aa: CASSFFRGPSYEQYF

v_gene: TRBV5-1
len: 13
CDR3aa: CASSVGPAYEQYF

v_gene: TRBV5-6
len: 15
CDR3aa: CASSDAGQSRNIQYF

v_gene: TRBV29-1
len: 14
CDR3aa: CSVEGQQLNYGYTF

v_gene: TRBV9
len: 13
CDR3aa: CASGRINTGELFF

v_gene: TRBV30
len: 13
CDR3aa: CAWRLDSSYEQYF

v_gene: TRBV7-2
len: 15
CDR3aa: CASSLGGWGGNTQYF

v_gene: TRBV28
len: 11
CDR3aa: CASRREETQYF

v_gene: TRBV10-3
len: 17
CDR3aa: CAIRPGQGTSGANVLTF

v_gene: TRBV7-9
len: 15
CDR3aa: CASSEEGANTGELFF

v_gene: TRBV10-3
len: 14
CDR3aa: CAISEPDRAQPQHF

v_gene: TRBV7-9
len: 15
CDR3aa: CASSPGGTGDREQYF

v_gene: TRBV4-2
len: 15
CDR3aa: CASSQDPQGSQPQHF

v_gene: TRBV11-2
len: 15
CDR3aa: CASSLQLGPPVEQYF

v_gene: TRBV29-1
len: 11
CDR3aa: CSVPSRDEQFF

v_gene: TRBV29-1
len: 13
CDR3aa: CSALLGQTYGYTF